This is a list of T cell receptor beta chains from one sample in a study of blood T cell repertoires in COVID-19. Measured with immunoSEQ multiplex PCR; TCRdb has only the in-frame clones, and not every one. The table lists approximately 76,000 clones, approximately 80% of them singletons. What was sequenced was peripheral blood. Receptor source: a woman in her fifties or sixties with acute or convalescent COVID-19. Each CDR3 is given with its conserved first and last residue. Each record gives: clone size, J gene, V gene, CDR3 protein. Clone size appears in some rows only: once, few, many, or a class for an expanded clone.

- | TRBJ1-6 | TRBV20-1 | CSVNHSGALHF
- | TRBJ1-1 | TRBV14 | CASSQVSLNTEAFF
- | TRBJ2-1 | TRBV9 | CASSQDWRGEQFF
- | TRBJ2-1 | TRBV11-2 | CASSLERWSSYNEQFF
once | TRBJ1-2 | TRBV7-3 | CASSEQGDDGYTF
- | TRBJ2-5 | TRBV25-1 | CASSDPPPGGETQYF
medium-sized | TRBJ1-6 | TRBV2 | CASSSRGGDNSPLHF
- | TRBJ1-1 | TRBV7-3 | CASSLIFGDSPFF
- | TRBJ1-2 | TRBV6-5 | CASSPGGIGNYGYTF
- | TRBJ2-5 | TRBV19 | CASGVGGEGETQYF
- | TRBJ1-5 | TRBV19 | CASRTGPGQPQHF
- | TRBJ1-4 | TRBV3-1/TRBV3-2 | CASSQGGNQREKLFF
- | TRBJ1-6 | TRBV5-1 | CASSVDNSPLHF
- | TRBJ2-3 | TRBV27 | CASSSQGPDTQYF
- | TRBJ1-1 | TRBV19 | CASSVPGQGATEAFF
- | TRBJ2-3 | TRBV5-1 | CASSSSGTSGDTQYF
- | TRBJ1-6 | TRBV5-6 | CASSLRTLNSPLHF
- | TRBJ1-1 | TRBV19 | CASRTDSLNTEAFF
- | TRBJ2-3 | TRBV9 | CASSVQPVGGRDTQYF
- | TRBJ1-6 | TRBV6-5 | CASSYYPTLEGSPLHF
once | TRBJ2-5 | TRBV6-5 | CASSLQSQGRETQYF
- | TRBJ2-5 | TRBV21-1 | CASSKDDRGQETQYF
- | TRBJ1-2 | TRBV11-2 | CASSLDRAYGYTF